This T cell receptor beta chain was observed in a study of identical twins. Broader study findings: Alpha sequences that were out-of-frame and twin-shared showed an excess of low generation probability. Models underestimated TCR alpha sharing (out-of-frame) in monozygotic twins.

CDR3 size: 13 residues. Deletions cut 2 bases from V and 5 bases from J, with 10 bases between. In TCRdb, the 5' RACE reads were re-called with MiXCR into one record per CDR3 protein. The sample has fewer than 900,000 distinct CDR3 sequences, 20% to 25% seen once; the top ten hold roughly 4%. This clonotype showed up just a few times. The antigen remains unidentified. The sample was also linked to a second study, of T cells expressing NK-cell markers. This second study notes: In sorted CD3+CD56+NKG2C+, CD3+CD56+NKG2C- and CD3+CD56-NKG2C+ T cells, TCR beta repertoires were obtained.

V and J are TRBV12-3 or TRBV12-4 and TRBJ2-7; no clear D. The specimen was PBMCs. The origin of this receptor is a woman aged 18-35 years in good health. Written as DNA, the CDR3 is TGTGCCAGCAGTTTATCGGGTTGGCACGAGCAGTACTTC. As protein: CASSLSGWHEQYF.